The rows below give T cell receptor beta chains drawn from one sample of a study of T cells after yellow fever vaccination. TCRdb processed the 5' RACE reads anew with MiXCR; each CDR3 protein has one entry. The table lists about 5,800 distinct CDR3 sequences, under 8.5% of them singletons, with roughly 57% in the top ten. Specimen: PBMCs, either bulk or a sorted T-cell subset (CD4+, CD8+, memory, or dextramer-sorted; not recorded which), collected less than 16 days after the first yellow fever vaccination. Receptor source: a man between 18 and 29 years old who received the YFV17D yellow fever vaccine. Both conserved end residues are part of each CDR3. The order of the fields is CDR3 protein, V gene, J gene, D gene. A D gene is named only where the DNA matches it firmly.

CASSSPGQGAYYTF	TRBV7-9	TRBJ1-2	TRBD1
CASGPGGRHNEQFF	TRBV5-7	TRBJ2-1	-
CSVAPRDTGLYGYTF	TRBV29-1	TRBJ1-2	-
CAISDPGPLFGTQYF	TRBV10-3	TRBJ2-5	-
CASSAAPGDRNEQFF	TRBV25-1	TRBJ2-1	-
CASSLGLPRSYNEQFF	TRBV11-2	TRBJ2-1	-
CASSGQGRGDSPLHF	TRBV7-8	TRBJ1-6	TRBD1
CASSPEGSGGPADTQYF	TRBV13	TRBJ2-3	TRBD2
CASSQGSAGNQPQHF	TRBV4-3	TRBJ1-5	-
CASSQGVRPNYGYTF	TRBV4-1	TRBJ1-2	-
CAISESRRFTEAFF	TRBV10-3	TRBJ1-1	-
CSATQDRGLVDEQFF	TRBV20-1	TRBJ2-1	TRBD1
CASNPPGYNEQFF	TRBV7-9	TRBJ2-1	-
CASSLGWTGVNYGYTF	TRBV5-1	TRBJ1-2	TRBD1
CASRTTSLEAFF	TRBV2	TRBJ1-1	-
CASRKDSGHSPLHF	TRBV6-2/TRBV6-3	TRBJ1-6	-
CSALGLAGGHHNEQFF	TRBV20-1	TRBJ2-1	TRBD2
CASSYDGYNEQFF	TRBV6-2/TRBV6-3	TRBJ2-1	-
CASSLVYNEQFF	TRBV7-8	TRBJ2-1	-
CASSGAGTPYNEQFF	TRBV5-6	TRBJ2-1	-
CASRQSTGSGAGYTGELFF	TRBV11-2	TRBJ2-2	TRBD2
CSSASSQVVIAVSQETQYF	TRBV7-5	TRBJ2-5	-
CASSRTRIAKTQYF	TRBV12-3/TRBV12-4	TRBJ2-5	-
CASSRGWGDQPQHF	TRBV7-9	TRBJ1-5	-
CSANQGAEQFF	TRBV20-1	TRBJ2-1	-
CASSPTEGARADTQYF	TRBV6-5	TRBJ2-3	TRBD1
CATSRGTVLTNEKLFF	TRBV15	TRBJ1-4	-
CSAGPRWGRSGYTF	TRBV20-1	TRBJ1-2	-
CASSLEGQGADTQYF	TRBV5-1	TRBJ2-3	TRBD1
CASSVTDRGLYYEQYF	TRBV7-2	TRBJ2-7	TRBD1
CASSGPDSNQPQHF	TRBV4-1	TRBJ1-5	-
CASSQDEAGTYNEQFF	TRBV4-2	TRBJ2-1	TRBD2
CASRTGPTQYF	TRBV12-3/TRBV12-4	TRBJ2-5	-
CASSLASGTEAFF	TRBV7-2	TRBJ1-1	-
CASSSDGYGYTF	TRBV7-9	TRBJ1-2	-
CASSVGSGNTIYF	TRBV19	TRBJ1-3	-
CASKGQMQNGKLFF	TRBV5-1	TRBJ1-4	-
CASSRTLTGQGLGNEQFF	TRBV11-2	TRBJ2-1	TRBD1
CASNSGQGLLETQYF	TRBV7-2	TRBJ2-5	TRBD1
CASSTPMTTKLSLTDTQYF	TRBV28	TRBJ2-3	-
CASSFGGANGELFF	TRBV7-2	TRBJ2-2	-
CASSYEGGGVEYGYTF	TRBV6-5	TRBJ1-2	-
CASSGDRGRSPLHF	TRBV6-1	TRBJ1-6	TRBD1
CSASKTGGDTEAFF	TRBV20-1	TRBJ1-1	TRBD1
CASSIWTPYEQYF	TRBV12-3/TRBV12-4	TRBJ2-7	-
CAIRHRLAGGKNEQFF	TRBV10-3	TRBJ2-1	TRBD2
CASSSIPHSWLGDQPQHF	TRBV6-2/TRBV6-3	TRBJ1-5	-
CASSPGTIATKLFF	TRBV18	TRBJ1-4	-
CATAQVGQKAFF	TRBV5-1	TRBJ1-1	-
CASSFWGNTEAFF	TRBV5-6	TRBJ1-1	-
CASSQAGGSGANVLTF	TRBV4-3	TRBJ2-6	TRBD1
CASSQDRFLEQYF	TRBV4-1	TRBJ2-7	-
CATHGRTDTQYF	TRBV21-1	TRBJ2-3	-
CASSQEAGVGANVLTF	TRBV4-2	TRBJ2-6	TRBD2